These 20 T cell receptor beta chains share one sample of origin, sequenced in a study of blood T cells in healthy people across ages. Through a sample-barcoded 5' primer and a J-beta primer mix, a second PCR was run for roughly 7 to 11 cycles. One entry per CDR3 protein, called by TCRdb with MiXCR from the 5' RACE reads. The data hold almost 550,000 distinct CDR3 sequences, with approximately 25% observed a single time. A further study also used this sample, focusing on T cells of mothers and their children.

Specimen: blood. The source of these receptors is a boy between 5 and 17 years old in good health.

In this sample, this clonotype turned up a few times. The gene calls are TRBV27 and TRBJ2-7; 7 nucleotides align to TRBD2. Germline trimming cut 6 bases from V and 0 bases from J; bases unmatched to any gene: 5. CDR1 and CDR2 (germline): MNHEY, SMNVEV (reference sequence). The CDR3 is 14 amino acids. Here the CDR3 reads CASSPLAVSYEQYF. The DNA for the CDR3 is TGTGCCAGCAGCCCTCTAGCGGTCTCCTACGAGCAGTACTTC.

The chain combines TRBV28 with TRBJ1-4; D gene uncertain. The V end was cut by 5 bases, the J end by 8 bases, with 15 bases between. The CDR3 covers 14 residues. The germline V gene has CDR1 MDHEN and CDR2 SYDVKM. The CDR3 nucleotides are TGTGCCAGCAGTCCAGAATGGGTGGGGGAAAAACTGTTTTTT. It translates to CASSPEWVGEKLFF.

Only a few counts were recorded for this clonotype. The genes are TRBV6-6 and TRBJ1-6; D unclear. This CDR3 contains 16 residues. V lost 7 bases, J lost 3 bases, and 16 bases lay in between. CDR1 is MNHNY and CDR2 is SVGAGI in the germline V gene (reference sequence). The CDR3 spells CASTTRRASYNSPLHF. The CDR3 nucleotides read TGTGCCAGCACCACGAGGAGGGCCAGCTATAATTCACCCCTCCACTTT.

Turning to this clonotype: One junction end does not reproduce the germline sequence, and a read error may be involved. The V call is TRBV7-7, the J call TRBJ2-1; 13 bases match TRBD2. The CDR3 covers 17 residues. The germline V gene has CDR1 SSHAT and CDR2 FNYEAQ (reference sequence). The CDR3 is CASSRFTSGGAYNEQFF. The CDR3 nucleotides read TGTGCTAGCAGCCGATTCACTAGCGGGGGGGCCTACAATGAGCAGTTCTTC. The complete variable domain, with remaining parts taken from reference TRBV7-7 and TRBJ2-1, reads GAGVSQSPRYKVTKRGQDVTLRCDPISSHATLYWYQQALGQGPEFLTYFNYEAQPDKSGLPSDRFSAERPEGSISTLTIQRTEQRDSAMYRCASSRFTSGGAYNEQFFGPGTRLTVL.

This clonotype was counted between two and nine times. CDR3 bases: TGTGCCAGCAGTTCCAATGACGGGGAACCTGGCTACACCTTC. Amino acid sequence: CASSSNDGEPGYTF. The J gene is TRBJ1-2, the V gene TRBV12-3 or TRBV12-4; no definite D call. This CDR3 has 14 residues. The ends were cut back, 4 bases at V and 7 bases at J, with 16 bases in the middle.

V and J are TRBV20-1 and TRBJ1-4; no definite D call. CDR1 and CDR2 (germline): DFQATT, SNEGSKA (reference sequence). The germline V and J ends were trimmed by 5 bases and 4 bases, with 11 bases remaining between them. This CDR3 contains 13 residues. The CDR3 sequence is CSAWAEDNEKLFF. Written as DNA, the CDR3 is TGCAGTGCTTGGGCAGAAGATAATGAAAAACTGTTTTTT.

This clonotype was seen a handful of times. V and J are TRBV6-2 or TRBV6-3 and TRBJ2-5; 8 nucleotides agree with TRBD2. The J segment lost 0 bases and the V segment lost 0 bases, leaving 3 bases of the junction unmatched. This CDR3 contains 16 residues. The germline gives CDR1 MNHEY, CDR2 SVGEGT. CDR3 DNA sequence: TGTGCCAGCAGTTACTCTAGCGGGGCGTACCAAGAGACCCAGTACTTC. Translated: CASSYSSGAYQETQYF.

For this clonotype: One end of the junction does not line up with germline, which may come from a read error. J is TRBJ1-1 and V is TRBV7-9; TRBD1 agrees at 7 bases. Per germline, CDR1 SEHNR and CDR2 FQNEAQ (reference sequence). This CDR3 is built from 14 residues. CDR3 coding DNA: TGTGCCAGCAGCGGGGAGACAGGGATCGCGAAAGCTTCCTTT. Residues: CASSGETGIAKASF.

This clonotype was counted a few times. The chain links TRBV28 to TRBJ2-7; tentatively, D is TRBD2 (6 bases). Per the germline V gene, CDR1 is MDHEN and CDR2 is SYDVKM. V was shortened by 6 bases and J by 1 base, with 16 bases between the two germline ends. This CDR3 has 15 amino acids. This CDR3 reads CASSRRAAGSYEQYF. The CDR3 coding sequence is TGTGCCAGCAGCCGACGCGCCGCGGGATCCTACGAGCAGTACTTC.

This clonotype turned up a few times. This chain links TRBV28 with TRBJ1-5, with D hard to call. The CDR3 contains 15 residues. The germline V gene encodes CDR1 MDHEN and CDR2 SYDVKM. Trimming removed 8 bases from V and 1 base from J, with 15 bases in between. The DNA of the CDR3 is TGTGCCAGCTATCCGGGCCAACGGAGCAATCAGCCCCAGCATTTT. It codes for CASYPGQRSNQPQHF.

The V gene is TRBV28, the J gene TRBJ2-5; 8 bases are a match to TRBD2. After removal of 11 bases from V and 3 bases from J, the junction contained 11 bases not matched to a gene. The CDR3 is 14 residues long. CDR1 is MDHEN, CDR2 SYDVKM, per germline. CDR3 protein: CASAAGVVKETQYF. The CDR3 DNA follows: TGTGCCTCGGCAGCGGGAGTGGTAAAAGAGACCCAGTACTTC.

The chain links TRBV3-1 to TRBJ2-1, with TRBD2 matching 8 bases. The CDR3 covers 14 residues. V was clipped by 2 bases and J by 7 bases; unmatched bases: 4. Germline V gene data show CDR1 as LGHDT and CDR2 as YNNKEL (reference sequence). The CDR3 sequence: CASSQNGRVNEQFF. DNA of the CDR3: TGTGCCAGCAGCCAAAACGGGAGGGTAAATGAGCAGTTCTTC.

The sample holds many counts of this clonotype. J is TRBJ2-5 and V is TRBV29-1, with D possibly matching TRBD2 (5 bases). This CDR3 comprises 12 residues. Germline V gene data show CDR1 as SQVTM and CDR2 as ANQGSEA. The germline V and J ends were trimmed by 4 bases and 2 bases, with 8 bases remaining between them. CDR3 nucleotide sequence: TGCAGCGTTGGAGGGCCTCAAGAGACCCAGTACTTC. As protein: CSVGGPQETQYF.

This clonotype was counted only a few times. The chain couples TRBV7-9 to TRBJ1-2, with 7 bases identical to TRBD1. The CDR3 extends over 16 amino acids. After removal of 0 bases from V and 0 bases from J, the junction contained 4 bases not matched to a gene. Germline values: CDR1 SEHNR, CDR2 FQNEAQ (reference sequence). CDR3: CASSLAGGHTNYGYTF. In DNA, the CDR3 is TGTGCCAGCAGCTTAGCAGGGGGCCATACTAACTATGGCTACACCTTC.

This clonotype has just a few counts. This chain connects TRBV5-1 to TRBJ2-7; 12 bases map to TRBD2. V shed 4 bases and J 7 bases; nucleotides not matched to a gene: 9. Germline loops: CDR1 SGHRS, CDR2 YFSETQ. The CDR3 contains 15 residues. The CDR3 loop is CASSTRLAGAREQYF. CDR3 nucleotides: TGCGCCAGCAGCACTCGACTAGCGGGGGCCCGGGAGCAGTACTTC.

The J gene is TRBJ2-1, the V gene TRBV4-3, with 9 bases that match TRBD2. The CDR3 sequence is 15 residues long. The germline V gene has CDR1 LGHNA and CDR2 YSLEER. Trimming at V came to 4 bases and at J to 3 bases, leaving 4 bases not matched to a gene. The CDR3 nucleotides are TGCGCCAGCAGCCCAAGACTAGCGGTCTACAATGAGCAGTTCTTC. Its translation is CASSPRLAVYNEQFF.

This clonotype was found a few times. The J gene is TRBJ2-6, the V gene TRBV19, with TRBD1 matching over 8 bases. V lost 3 bases, J lost 1 base, and 8 bases stayed unmatched. The CDR3 is made up of 18 amino acids. CDR1 is LNHDA, CDR2 SQIVND, per germline (reference sequence). CDR3 bases: TGTGCCAGTAGTATCTCGGCAGGGGGCCAATCTGGGGCCAACGTCCTGACTTTC. This codes for CASSISAGGQSGANVLTF. The full variable domain, in which reference TRBV19 and TRBJ2-6 provide the parts outside the CDR3, is DGGITQSPKYLFRKEGQNVTLSCEQNLNHDAMYWYRQDPGQGLRLIYYSQIVNDFQKGDIAEGYSVSREKKESFPLTVTSAQKNPTAFYLCASSISAGGQSGANVLTFGAGSRLTVL.

This clonotype was detected only a few times. The genes are TRBV7-2 and TRBJ2-5; D gene ambiguous. V shed 2 bases and J shed 2 bases, with 9 bases lying between them. The CDR3 covers 14 residues. CDR1 is SGHTA, CDR2 FQGNSA, per germline. CDR3 bases: TGTGCCAGCAGCTTAAACCTCCGGCAAGAGACCCAGTACTTC. It codes for CASSLNLRQETQYF. The whole variable domain, filled in from reference TRBV7-2 and TRBJ2-5, reads GAGVSQSPSNKVTEKGKDVELRCDPISGHTALYWYRQSLGQGLEFLIYFQGNSAPDKSGLPSDRFSAERTGGSVSTLTIQRTQQEDSAVYLCASSLNLRQETQYFGPGTRLLVL.

This rearrangement joins TRBV6-5 to TRBJ2-1; possible D gene TRBD2, 7 bases. CDR3 length equals 15 residues. CDR1 and CDR2 (germline): MNHEY, SVGAGI. The V gene lost 7 bases and the J gene lost 0 bases, with 13 bases spanning the gap. The CDR3 sequence: CASNEGGSSYNEQFF. CDR3 coding DNA: TGTGCCAGCAACGAGGGGGGGAGCTCCTACAATGAGCAGTTCTTC.

The chain joins TRBV18 to TRBJ1-2; D possibly corresponds to TRBD1 (5 bases). In germline, CDR1 is KGHSH, CDR2 LQKENI. The CDR3 is made up of 15 amino acids. V lost 3 bases and J lost 4, with 15 bases in between. The CDR3 here is CASSPDQGIFYGYTF. DNA for the CDR3: TGTGCCAGCTCACCTGACCAGGGTATCTTCTATGGCTACACCTTC.